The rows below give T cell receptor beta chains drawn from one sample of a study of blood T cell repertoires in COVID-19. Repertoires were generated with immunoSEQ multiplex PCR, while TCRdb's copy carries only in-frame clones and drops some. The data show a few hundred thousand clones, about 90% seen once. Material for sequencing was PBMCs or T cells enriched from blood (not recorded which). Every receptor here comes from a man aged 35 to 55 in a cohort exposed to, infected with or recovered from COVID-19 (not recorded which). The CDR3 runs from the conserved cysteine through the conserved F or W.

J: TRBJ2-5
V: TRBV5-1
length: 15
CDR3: CASSFLALGTETQYF

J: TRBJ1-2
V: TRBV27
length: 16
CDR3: CASSLETDRGRRGYTF

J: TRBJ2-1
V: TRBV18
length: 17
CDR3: CASSRGQGVSSYNEQFF

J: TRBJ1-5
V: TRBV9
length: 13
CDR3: CASSVGPGQPQHF

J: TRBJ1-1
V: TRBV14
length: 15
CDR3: CASSQDQGEYTEAFF

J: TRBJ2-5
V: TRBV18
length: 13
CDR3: CASSPSRGETQYF

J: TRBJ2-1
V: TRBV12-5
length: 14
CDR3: CASGTTGAPGEQFF

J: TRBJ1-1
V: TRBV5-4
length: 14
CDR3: CASSWGQVNTEAFF

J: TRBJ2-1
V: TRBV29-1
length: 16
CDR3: CSARTSSRGTYNEQFF

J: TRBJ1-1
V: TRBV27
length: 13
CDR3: CASLGQPNTEAFF

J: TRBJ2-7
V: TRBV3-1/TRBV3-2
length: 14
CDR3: CASTHTSGSYEQYF

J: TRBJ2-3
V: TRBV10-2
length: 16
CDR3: CASSEPGTSGTDTQYF

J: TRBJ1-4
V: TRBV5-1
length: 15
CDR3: CASSWKTGGREKLFF

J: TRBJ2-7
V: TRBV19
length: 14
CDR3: CASSTPKKASEQYF

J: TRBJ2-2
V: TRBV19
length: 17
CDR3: CASRAGPGLPNTGELFF

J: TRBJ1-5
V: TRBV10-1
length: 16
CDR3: CASSDCNIFSNQPQHF

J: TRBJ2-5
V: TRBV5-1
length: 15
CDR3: CASSQSRGSGQTQYF

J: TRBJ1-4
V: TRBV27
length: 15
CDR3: CASSLRDRFPRKLFF

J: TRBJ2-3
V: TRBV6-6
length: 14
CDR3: CASKVQGHSDTQYF

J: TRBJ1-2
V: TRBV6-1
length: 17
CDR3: CASSEALTGTVKYGYTF

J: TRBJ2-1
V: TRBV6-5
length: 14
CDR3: CASRATSSYNEQFF

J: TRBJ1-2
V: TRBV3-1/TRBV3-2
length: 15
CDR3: CASSPDPSGSRGYTF

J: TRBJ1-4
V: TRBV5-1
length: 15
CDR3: CASSRTGESGEKLFF

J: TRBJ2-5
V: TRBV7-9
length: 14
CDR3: CASSPSLQGETQYF

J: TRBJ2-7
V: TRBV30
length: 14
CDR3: CAWALAGLHYEQYF

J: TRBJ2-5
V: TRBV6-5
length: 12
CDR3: CASISGGETQYF